Included here is one T cell receptor beta chain sequence, with context. Per germline, CDR1 GTSNPN and CDR2 SVGIG (reference sequence). The CDR3 is 14 residues long. V gave up 2 bases and J gave up 5 bases; unmatched junction bases: 4. Clones were read by immunoSEQ multiplex PCR, and TCRdb kept only the in-frame ones, dropping some. The sample gives just under 350,000 clones, around nine tenths of which show up once; just under 7.5% is in the top ten. These data come from a study of blood T cell repertoires in COVID-19. About the research overall: Material from acute and convalescent COVID-19 was sourced from the United States, Italy and Spain.

Material for sequencing was peripheral blood. The V call is TRBV30, the J call TRBJ2-2; 8 bases are shared with TRBD1. The TCR was taken from a woman aged 70-85 years with COVID-19, enrolled during active disease. The CDR3 nucleotides are TGTGCCTGGAGTCAGGGGGCTCCAACCGGGGAGCTGTTTTTT. Translation: CAWSQGAPTGELFF.